The text below deals with one T cell receptor beta chain. What it recognizes is unknown. The data derive from a study of shared clonotypes between healthy human individuals. Whole-study findings and limits: Generation probabilities were higher for clonotypes shared across all four sorted-subset donors than for unshared ones.

This CDR3 contains 19 residues. V shed 0 bases, J shed 0 bases, and the junction held 10 bases outside the gene matches. Germline loops: CDR1 MGHRA, CDR2 YSYEKL. On sorted subsets, replicate PCRs used about 200 ng DNA, or 31,000 or so T cell genomes. The repertoire was sequenced with immunoSEQ multiplex PCR; TCRdb's copy has only in-frame clones and lacks some. The repertoire holds 650,000 to 700,000 clones, 90% seen once, with 34% in the top ten. Sequenced: memory CD8+ T cells from PBMCs. Subset in this sample: CD45RO+ cells pooled with CCR7-negative TemRA cells. The sequence was obtained from a man aged 18 to 35 in good health. Some clones in this sample may be carry-over from other donors' samples. V is TRBV4-1 and J is TRBJ2-4, with 8 nucleotides matching TRBD1. The CDR3 here is CASSQDQGAEILAKNIQYF. Written as DNA, the CDR3 is TGCGCCAGCAGCCAAGATCAGGGGGCGGAGATCCTAGCCAAAAACATTCAGTACTTC.